These 13 T cell receptor beta chains share one sample of origin, sequenced in a study of technical replicates of blood from several donors. Using immunoSEQ multiplex PCR, the repertoire was profiled, and TCRdb retains in-frame clones only, with some absent. The data show under 95,000 clones, 91% seen once. The sequenced sample was T cells isolated from PBMCs. These receptors were taken from a human donor in good health. Some clones in this sample may be carry-over from other donors' samples.

The genes are TRBV5-1 and TRBJ2-2; a possible D gene is TRBD1 (5 bases). Trimming left V 3 bases short and J 7 bases short, with 10 bases between. CDR3 length: 13 amino acids. The germline CDR1 and CDR2 sequences are SGHRS and YFSETQ. For the CDR3, the DNA is TGCGCCAGCAGCTCGCAGGGCAACGGGGAGCTGTTTTTT. Translated, it gives CASSSQGNGELFF. Combining the CDR3 with reference TRBV5-1 and TRBJ2-2 gives the whole variable domain KAGVTQTPRYLIKTRGQQVTLSCSPISGHRSVSWYQQTPGQGLQFLFEYFSETQRNKGNFPGRFSGRQFSNSRSEMNVSTLELGDSALYLCASSSQGNGELFFGEGSRLTVL.

The gene calls are TRBV4-3 and TRBJ1-2, with D hard to call. This CDR3 has 15 amino acids. Germline V CDR1 and CDR2: LGHNA, YSLEER. V lost 0 bases and J lost 8, with 16 bases in between. This CDR3 reads CASSQDPGREKGYTF. CDR3 sequence (DNA): TGCGCCAGCAGCCAAGATCCGGGGAGGGAAAAGGGCTACACCTTC.

The chain employs TRBV7-8 and TRBJ2-2; TRBD2 is a possible D gene (7 bases). Trimming cost V 5 bases and J 4 bases, with 20 bases left between them. Germline V gives CDR1 SGHVS, CDR2 FQNEAQ. The CDR3 consists of 17 residues. The CDR3 coding sequence is TGTGCCAGCAGCCCAAGTGGGGGGGCGCGTAGCACCGGGGAGCTGTTTTTT. It translates to CASSPSGGARSTGELFF.

This chain links TRBV19 with TRBJ1-5; tentative D call: TRBD1 (5 bases). The germline CDR1 and CDR2 sequences are LNHDA and SQIVND (reference sequence). Trimming took off 7 bases at V and 4 bases at J, with 17 bases between the two ends. The CDR3 covers 15 residues. The CDR3 DNA sequence: TGTGCCAGTACCCCGGCGGGGACCACAAATCAGCCCCAGCATTTT. This codes for CASTPAGTTNQPQHF.

The rearrangement links TRBV5-1 to TRBJ2-3; D is undetermined. This CDR3 comprises 14 residues. V lost 0 bases and J lost 0, with 5 bases in between. Looked up from germline, CDR1 is SGHRS and CDR2 is YFSETQ. Here the CDR3 DNA reads TGCGCCAGCAGCTTGGGGCGGAGCACAGATACGCAGTATTTT. Amino acid sequence: CASSLGRSTDTQYF.

This sequence joins TRBV28 and TRBJ2-5, with D tentatively TRBD2 (6 bases). In germline, CDR1 is MDHEN, CDR2 SYDVKM. CDR3 length: 13 amino acids. V was clipped by 2 bases and J by 2 bases, with 6 bases between them. For the CDR3, the DNA is TGTGCCAGCAGTTTAGGGACTCAAGAGACCCAGTACTTC. Translated, it gives CASSLGTQETQYF.

The V call is TRBV30, the J call TRBJ2-7; maybe TRBD2 (5 bases). The germline CDR1 and CDR2 sequences are GTSNPN and SVGIG (reference sequence). V lost 2 bases and J 3 bases, leaving 11 bases between the germline ends. The CDR3 extends over 13 amino acids. The CDR3: CAWSTLRVYEQYF. The CDR3 DNA sequence: TGTGCCTGGAGTACTTTGCGGGTCTACGAGCAGTACTTC.

This clone has only one observation. This chain joins TRBV7-8 and TRBJ2-2; possibly TRBD1 for D (5 bases). The V end lost 6 bases, the J end lost 1 base, and 12 bases lay between the germline ends. CDR3 length equals 15 residues. CDR1 and CDR2 (germline): SGHVS, FQNEAQ. CDR3 sequence (DNA): TGTGCCAGCAGGAAGCAGGGATGGAACACCGGGGAGCTGTTTTTT. Translation gives CASRKQGWNTGELFF. Using reference TRBV7-8 and TRBJ2-2 for the parts outside the CDR3, the full variable domain is GAGVSQSPRYKVAKRGQDVALRCDPISGHVSLFWYQQALGQGPEFLTYFQNEAQLDKSGLPSDRFFAERPEGSVSTLKIQRTQQEDSAVYLCASRKQGWNTGELFFGEGSRLTVL.

This chain uses TRBV5-1 with TRBJ2-5; 8 nucleotides match TRBD2. CDR3 length: 14 amino acids. CDR1 and CDR2 (germline): SGHRS, YFSETQ. V trimming: 0 bases; J trimming: 9 bases; junction bases outside the gene matches: 7. The CDR3 reads CASSLASGPNPQYF. The CDR3 DNA reads TGCGCCAGCAGCTTGGCTAGCGGGCCAAACCCCCAGTACTTC.

This chain joins TRBV2 and TRBJ1-5, with 7 nucleotides matching TRBD1. Losses at the gene ends were 6 bases for V and 0 bases for J; bases not matched to a gene: 5. Germline V CDR1 and CDR2: SNHLY, FYNNEI. The length of the CDR3 is 15 residues. CDR3 in amino acids: CASRQGVHSNQPQHF. CDR3 coding DNA: TGTGCCAGCAGGCAGGGGGTCCATAGCAATCAGCCCCAGCATTTT.

This chain's CDR3 is CASVGTSGGAQYF. In nucleotides, the CDR3 is TGTGCCAGCGTTGGGACTAGCGGGGGGGCGCAGTACTTC. The chain couples TRBV27 to TRBJ2-7; 16 bases are shared with TRBD2. This CDR3 spans 13 amino acids. The V and J ends lost 8 bases and 9 bases, in that order; junction bases with no gene match: 4. Per germline, CDR1 MNHEY and CDR2 SMNVEV (reference sequence).

This clone was seen a single time. DNA of the CDR3: TGCGCCAGTAAGTCCACCAGCTCCTATAATTCACCCCTCCACTTT. Amino acids: CASKSTSSYNSPLHF. The V gene is TRBV5-1, the J gene TRBJ1-6; unclear D gene. The V end was cut by 8 bases, the J end by 0 bases, with 12 bases between. CDR3 length: 15 residues. The germline gives CDR1 SGHRS, CDR2 YFSETQ.

This clone was recorded once. This sequence joins TRBV6-6 and TRBJ2-7; possible D gene TRBD2, 5 bases. V gave up 2 bases and J gave up 0 bases, with 14 bases separating them. CDR1 and CDR2 from the germline V gene are MNHNY and SVGAGI (reference sequence). This CDR3 is 16 amino acids long. The CDR3, as DNA: TGTGCCAGCAGTTACGGCGGGCCCTCCCTCTCCTACGAGCAGTACTTC. Translation: CASSYGGPSLSYEQYF.